The 8 T cell receptor beta chains below were found in one sample sequenced in a study of neoadjuvant nivolumab and ipilimumab in lung cancer. Sequenced by immunoSEQ multiplex PCR; TCRdb stores in-frame clones only, minus some. The sample lists about 26,000 clones; approximately 84% were seen once. The source was peripheral blood, collected before neoadjuvant nivolumab, alone or with ipilimumab. These receptor sequences come from an adult with non-small cell lung cancer.

This chain joins TRBV2 and TRBJ2-1; D is possibly TRBD1 or TRBD2 (5 bases each). The CDR3 covers 12 residues. Germline CDR1 is SNHLY and CDR2 is FYNNEI. Trimming shortened V by 8 bases and J by 6 bases, and 11 bases separated the two germline ends. The CDR3 is CASLGTTNEQFF. The CDR3 DNA follows: TGTGCCAGCCTAGGGACGACCAATGAGCAGTTCTTC.

The genes are TRBV6-5 and TRBJ1-1; D is unclear. This CDR3 region has 15 residues. V was clipped by 6 bases and J by 1 base, with 15 bases between them. The germline V gene has CDR1 MNHEY and CDR2 SVGAGI. The CDR3 loop reads CASSAPGRPNTEAFF. CDR3 DNA sequence: TGTGCCAGCAGCGCCCCGGGCAGACCGAACACTGAAGCTTTCTTT.

The V call is TRBV10-3, the J call TRBJ2-3, with a possible D match to TRBD2 (6 bases). CDR1 and CDR2 (germline): ENHRY, SYGVKD. The CDR3 consists of 13 residues. V dropped 7 bases and J dropped 8 bases, with 16 bases sitting between them. CDR3 sequence (DNA): TGTGCCATCATGGGACTTCTGGGGGGTACGCAGTATTTT. Translating it yields CAIMGLLGGTQYF.

V usage is TRBV6-6 and J usage is TRBJ2-3, with D perhaps assigned TRBD1 or TRBD2 (5 bases each). CDR3 length: 14 amino acids. V lost 4 bases to trimming and J lost 1 base, with 9 bases between them. The germline gives CDR1 MNHNY, CDR2 SVGAGI (reference sequence). This chain's CDR3 is CASSLGVRTDTQYF. CDR3 DNA sequence: TGTGCCAGCAGTTTGGGGGTTCGCACAGATACGCAGTATTTT.

The rearrangement links TRBV18 to TRBJ1-3; 7 bases align to TRBD1. Unmatched junction bases numbered 3, after V lost 0 bases and J lost 1 base. Per the germline V gene, CDR1 is KGHSH and CDR2 is LQKENI. This CDR3 contains 16 residues. CDR3 region: CASSPPGRGSGNTIYF. For the CDR3, the DNA is TGTGCCAGCTCACCACCGGGCAGGGGGTCTGGAAACACCATATATTTT.

V and J are TRBV5-1 and TRBJ2-5; perhaps D is TRBD1 or TRBD2 (5 bases each). The CDR3 is made up of 15 amino acids. Germline CDR1 is SGHRS and CDR2 is YFSETQ. V was trimmed by 1 base and J by 2 bases, leaving 12 bases between them. CDR3 loop: CASSLRRGGQETQYF. The CDR3 coding sequence is TGCGCCAGCAGCTTGAGACGTGGGGGACAAGAGACCCAGTACTTC.

The gene calls are TRBV7-2 and TRBJ2-1, with a weak D call TRBD1 (7 bases). CDR1 SGHTA and CDR2 FQGNSA come from the germline V gene. This CDR3 region has 16 residues. Trimming stripped 5 bases from V and 2 bases from J, with 16 bases between. The CDR3 sequence: CASSPQGGQTYNEQFF. As DNA, the CDR3 is TGTGCCAGCAGCCCCCAGGGGGGACAGACCTACAATGAGCAGTTCTTC.

The chain has TRBV7-3 and TRBJ2-3; tentative D call: TRBD1 (6 bases). Trimming removed 2 bases from V and 0 bases from J, with 9 bases in between. CDR1 and CDR2 (germline): SGHTA, FQGTGA. This CDR3 region has 15 residues. The CDR3 loop reads CASSLLGGSTDTQYF. Here the CDR3 DNA reads TGTGCCAGCAGCTTACTAGGGGGTAGCACAGATACGCAGTATTTT.